A selection of T cell receptor beta chains follows, all from one sample in a study of control samples from healthy donors and cancer patients. Libraries were prepared by immunoSEQ multiplex PCR; TCRdb keeps only in-frame clonotypes and omits some of them. Among just over 150,000 clones listed, about 93% were seen once. Sequenced input: blood. The source of these receptors is a man in his fifties or sixties in good health. CDR3s include the opening cysteine and the closing phenylalanine or tryptophan. Each record gives: V gene, CDR3 protein.

>TRBV12-5
CASLGLAPYNEQFF
>TRBV3-1/TRBV3-2
CASSQDLGTYGYTF
>TRBV21-1
CASSKGPSGTCPYNEQFF
>TRBV4-1
CASRTPTSGRKTGELFF
>TRBV20-1
CSVSTGDSNQPQHF
>TRBV7-9
CASSLEVDRYEQYF
>TRBV5-1
CASSLGWGTNEKLFF
>TRBV3-1/TRBV3-2
CASSREKTQYF
>TRBV6-5
CASSKGFTDTQYF
>TRBV28
CASNSIAGGHNEQFF
>TRBV11-2
CASSFAAQGTGNTIYF
>TRBV10-3
CAISVGGGNTIYF
>TRBV19
CGTATSGPYNEQFF
>TRBV7-9
CASSLEYLAGLNEQFF
>TRBV19
CASSLHMNTEAFF
>TRBV28
CASSFWGSRIDTQYF
>TRBV7-2
CASSLAPSVTYEQYF
>TRBV6-6
CAAGLRGNTEAFF
>TRBV9
CASSGGLAGGVDTQYF
>TRBV28
CASSSLYTEAFF
>TRBV20-1
CSASSGPGTGYEQYF
>TRBV5-1
CASSPGTGGGEKLFF
>TRBV5-1
CASSSGQGEETQYF
>TRBV29-1
CSVEGTSGSYEQFF
>TRBV4-2
CASSQDEGLAGGTRMDEQFF
>TRBV24-1
CATSDDRGTYEQYF
>TRBV27
CASSRYRVGYGYTF